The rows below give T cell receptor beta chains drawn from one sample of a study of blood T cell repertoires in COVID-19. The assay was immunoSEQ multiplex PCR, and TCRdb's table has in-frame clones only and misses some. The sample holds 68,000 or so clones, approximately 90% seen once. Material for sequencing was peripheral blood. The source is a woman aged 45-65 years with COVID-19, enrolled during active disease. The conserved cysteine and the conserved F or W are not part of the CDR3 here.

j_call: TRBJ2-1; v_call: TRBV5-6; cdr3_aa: ASSPLAPQGGAKNEQF
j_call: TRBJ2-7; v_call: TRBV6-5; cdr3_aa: ASSSQQGEDEQY
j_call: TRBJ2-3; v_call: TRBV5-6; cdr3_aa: ASSRTGMDTQY
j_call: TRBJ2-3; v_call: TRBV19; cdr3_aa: ATKVSGITDTQY
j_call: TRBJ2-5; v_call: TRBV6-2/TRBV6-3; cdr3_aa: ASSSGLAGRETQY
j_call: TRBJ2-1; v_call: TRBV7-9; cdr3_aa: ASSFTGVNEQF
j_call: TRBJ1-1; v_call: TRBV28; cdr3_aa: ASSYRSGGPIWAEAF
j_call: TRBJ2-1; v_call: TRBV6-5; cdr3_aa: ASSPQPGTSGEQF
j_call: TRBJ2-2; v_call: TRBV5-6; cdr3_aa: ASSFSGSGVGELF
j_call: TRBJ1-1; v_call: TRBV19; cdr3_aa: ASTTINGVNGV
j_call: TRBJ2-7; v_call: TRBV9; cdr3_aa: ASSPRDINYEQY
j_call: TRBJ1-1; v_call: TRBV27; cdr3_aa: ASSSSVRTEAF
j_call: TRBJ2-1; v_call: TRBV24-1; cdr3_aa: ATSTSGIGHEQF
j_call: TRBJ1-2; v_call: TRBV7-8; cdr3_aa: ASSLRGRGSDYGYT
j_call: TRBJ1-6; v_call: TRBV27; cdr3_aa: ASSPRQAAGNSPLH
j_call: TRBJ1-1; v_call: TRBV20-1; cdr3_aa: SAGQHTEAF
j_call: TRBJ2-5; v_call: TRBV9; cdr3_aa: ASSVGPSGRAEETQY
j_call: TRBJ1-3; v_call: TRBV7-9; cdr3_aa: ASSLGQGSGNTIY
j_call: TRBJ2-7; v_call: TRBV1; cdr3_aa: TSSSTGPYYEQY
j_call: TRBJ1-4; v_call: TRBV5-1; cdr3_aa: ASSLYRATNEKLF
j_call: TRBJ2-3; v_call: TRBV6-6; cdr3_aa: ASRRIYSTDTQY
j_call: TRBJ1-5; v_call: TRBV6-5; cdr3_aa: ATLRDRNQPQH
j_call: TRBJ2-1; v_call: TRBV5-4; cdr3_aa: ASSPFTSGFNEQF
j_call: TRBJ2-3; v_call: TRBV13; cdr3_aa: ASSTRDRRTDTQY
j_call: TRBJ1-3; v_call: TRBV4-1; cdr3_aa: ASSQGGTVSGNTIY
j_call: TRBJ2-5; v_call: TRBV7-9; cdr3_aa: ASSLGNAGAQY
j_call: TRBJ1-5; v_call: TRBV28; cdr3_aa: ASRPGQGISNQPQH
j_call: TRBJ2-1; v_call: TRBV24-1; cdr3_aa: AVGRGFNEQF
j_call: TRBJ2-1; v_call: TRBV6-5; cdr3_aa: ASSRTPGEQF
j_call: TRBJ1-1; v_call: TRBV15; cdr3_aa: ATSQTVMNTEAF
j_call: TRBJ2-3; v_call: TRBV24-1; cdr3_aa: ATSDSPGVTQY
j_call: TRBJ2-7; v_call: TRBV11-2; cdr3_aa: ASSPVWGGEQY
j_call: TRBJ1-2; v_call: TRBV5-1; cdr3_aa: ASSLAGTGGGYT
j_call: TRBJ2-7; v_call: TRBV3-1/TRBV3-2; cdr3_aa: ASSRLPRGSGSEQY
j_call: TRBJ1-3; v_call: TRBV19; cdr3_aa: ASSRTGIGNTIY
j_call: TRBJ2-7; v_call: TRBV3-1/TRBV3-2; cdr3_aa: ASSPGQGAAGPSYEQY
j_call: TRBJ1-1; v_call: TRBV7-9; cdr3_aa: ASRGPGEAF
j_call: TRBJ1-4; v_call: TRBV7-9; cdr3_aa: ASSQGQPNEKLF
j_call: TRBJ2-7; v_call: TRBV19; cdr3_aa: ASSIADSYEQY
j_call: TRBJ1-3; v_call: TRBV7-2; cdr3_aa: ASSLVAGAVSGNTIY
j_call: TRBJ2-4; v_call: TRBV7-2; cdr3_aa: ASTPGPLGGVIKNIQY
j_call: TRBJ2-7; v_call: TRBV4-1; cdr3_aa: ASSQEGGFGSYEQY
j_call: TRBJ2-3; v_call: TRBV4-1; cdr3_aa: ASSQLPTAGTDTQY
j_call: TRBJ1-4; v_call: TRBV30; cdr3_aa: AWSVPETGKLF
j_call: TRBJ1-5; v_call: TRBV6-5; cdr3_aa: ASSRRGSTGQPQH
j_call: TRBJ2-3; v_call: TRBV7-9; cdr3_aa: ASSSQPQGSTDTQY
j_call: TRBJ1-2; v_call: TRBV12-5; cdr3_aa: AREVENGYT
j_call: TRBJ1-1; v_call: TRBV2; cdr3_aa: ASTGSGNTEAF
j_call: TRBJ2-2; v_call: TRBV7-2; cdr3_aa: ASSSRISGSGELF
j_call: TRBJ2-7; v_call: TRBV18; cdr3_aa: ASSSLPGTGGSYEQY
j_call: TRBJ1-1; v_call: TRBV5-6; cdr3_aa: ASSLRQGPTEAF
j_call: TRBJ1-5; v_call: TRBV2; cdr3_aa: ASRGQGFGQPQH